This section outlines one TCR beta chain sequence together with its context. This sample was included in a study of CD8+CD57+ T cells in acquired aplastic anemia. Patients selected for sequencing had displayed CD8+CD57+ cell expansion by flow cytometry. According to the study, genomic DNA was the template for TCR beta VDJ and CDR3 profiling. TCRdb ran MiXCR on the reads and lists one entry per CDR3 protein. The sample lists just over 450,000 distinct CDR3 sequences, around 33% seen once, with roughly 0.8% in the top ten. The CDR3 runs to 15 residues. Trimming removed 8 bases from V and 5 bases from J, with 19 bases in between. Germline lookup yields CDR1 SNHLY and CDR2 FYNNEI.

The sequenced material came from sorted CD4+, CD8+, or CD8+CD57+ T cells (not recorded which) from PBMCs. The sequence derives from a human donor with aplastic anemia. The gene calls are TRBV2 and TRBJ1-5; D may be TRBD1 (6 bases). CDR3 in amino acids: CASQGGWGGHQPQHF. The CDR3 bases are TGTGCCAGCCAGGGAGGGTGGGGGGGGCATCAGCCCCAGCATTTT.